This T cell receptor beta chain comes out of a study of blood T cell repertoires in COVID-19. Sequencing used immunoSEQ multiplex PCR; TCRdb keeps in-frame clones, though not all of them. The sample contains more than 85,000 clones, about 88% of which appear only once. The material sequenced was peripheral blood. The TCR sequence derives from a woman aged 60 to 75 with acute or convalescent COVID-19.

Here the CDR3 DNA reads TGTGCCAGCAGCCAACTGCCAGGGCCATCCTACGAGCAGTACTTC. Protein sequence: CASSQLPGPSYEQYF. This chain connects TRBV9 to TRBJ2-7; D may be TRBD1 (5 bases). V was cut by 4 bases and J by 1 base, with 15 bases left in between. The CDR3 is 15 amino acids. Germline V lookup: CDR1 SGDLS, CDR2 YYNGEE.